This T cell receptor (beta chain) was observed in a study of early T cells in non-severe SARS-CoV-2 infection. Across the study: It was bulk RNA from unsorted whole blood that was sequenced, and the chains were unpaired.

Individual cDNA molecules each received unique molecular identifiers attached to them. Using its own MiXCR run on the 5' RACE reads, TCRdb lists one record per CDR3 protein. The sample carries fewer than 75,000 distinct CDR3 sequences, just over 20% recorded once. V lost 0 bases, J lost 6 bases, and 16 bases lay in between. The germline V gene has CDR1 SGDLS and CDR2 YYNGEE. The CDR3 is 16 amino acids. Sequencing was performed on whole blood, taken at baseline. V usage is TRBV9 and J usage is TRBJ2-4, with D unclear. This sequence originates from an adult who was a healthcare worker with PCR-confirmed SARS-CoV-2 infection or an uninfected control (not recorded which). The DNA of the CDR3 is TGTGCCAGCAGCGTAGCTCAAGAAGGAGCTCTAAACATTCAGTACTTC. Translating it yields CASSVAQEGALNIQYF.